The 25 T cell receptor beta chains below were found in one sample sequenced in a study of T cells of healthy individuals. TCRdb re-derived calls from the 5' RACE reads in MiXCR, one entry per CDR3 protein. Of fewer than 75,000 distinct CDR3 sequences listed, 16% are singletons. The source is a human donor in good health.

This clonotype was recorded many times. The V call is TRBV24-1, the J call TRBJ1-5, with TRBD1 identical over 8 bases. J gave up 4 bases and V 1 base, and 8 bases lay outside the gene matches. Germline V lookup: CDR1 KGHDR, CDR2 SFDVKD. CDR3 length: 17 amino acids. Here the CDR3 reads CATSDFGGTGWNQPQHF. The CDR3 coding sequence is TGTGCCACCAGTGATTTCGGGGGGACAGGTTGGAATCAGCCCCAGCATTTT.

This clonotype came up many times. Here the CDR3 DNA reads TGCGCCAGCAGCCCGACAGGGAGTAATAGCAATCAGCCCCAGCATTTT. Amino acids: CASSPTGSNSNQPQHF. The chain joins TRBV4-1 to TRBJ1-5, with 7 nucleotides matching TRBD1. The CDR3 contains 16 residues. CDR1 and CDR2 (germline): MGHRA, YSYEKL. V lost 4 bases and J lost 0; bases outside the gene matches: 6.

Ten or more counts support this clonotype. The V call is TRBV10-3, the J call TRBJ2-6; no reliable D call. V lost 7 bases and J lost 2, with 3 bases in between. Germline V gene sequence: CDR1 ENHRY, CDR2 SYGVKD. The CDR3 consists of 12 residues. The CDR3 coding sequence is TGTGCCATCACCACTGGGGCCAACGTCCTGACTTTC. It codes for CAITTGANVLTF.

The V gene is TRBV25-1, the J gene TRBJ2-5, with 8 bases aligning to TRBD2. This CDR3 is 15 amino acids long. CDR1 is MGHDK, CDR2 SYGVNS, per germline. Trimming cost V 2 bases and J 5 bases; bases outside gene matches: 7. CDR3 DNA: TGTGCCAGCAGTGAAGTTAGGCGGGAGGCGGAGACCCAGTACTTC. This encodes CASSEVRREAETQYF.

In its sample, this clonotype was seen many times. This chain connects TRBV24-1 to TRBJ1-5; possibly TRBD1 for D (6 bases). CDR1 is KGHDR and CDR2 is SFDVKD in the germline V gene. The CDR3 spans 15 residues. V lost 4 bases and J lost 5, with 14 bases in between. CDR3 in amino acids: CATSDPQGGDQPQHF. The CDR3 nucleotides read TGTGCCACCAGTGACCCACAGGGTGGCGATCAGCCCCAGCATTTT.

The sample holds many counts of this clonotype. The V gene is TRBV27, the J gene TRBJ2-2; a weak D match, TRBD2 (6 bases). V was shortened by 6 bases and J by 6 bases, with 17 bases between the two germline ends. CDR1 MNHEY and CDR2 SMNVEV come from the germline V gene (reference sequence). This CDR3 has 15 residues. In nucleotides, the CDR3 is TGTGCCAGCAGATCCGGGGGAAATGGGGCCGGGGAGCTGTTTTTT. It codes for CASRSGGNGAGELFF.

This clonotype was found a few times. J is TRBJ2-3 and V is TRBV10-3, with D possibly called TRBD1 or TRBD2 (5 bases each). Germline V gene data show CDR1 as ENHRY and CDR2 as SYGVKD. Deletions cut 6 bases from V and 0 bases from J, with 13 bases between. This CDR3 region has 15 residues. CDR3 sequence reads: CAISRGGISTDTQYF. The CDR3 bases are TGTGCCATCAGCCGGGGCGGAATTAGCACAGATACGCAGTATTTT.

A word on this clonotype: Since a much larger clone is just one base distant, this may be a read error. The CDR3 coding sequence is TGTGCCAGCAGTTTTCGAGCGGGAGGATTGGCAGAGACCCAGTACTTC. It codes for CASSFRAGGLAETQYF. The chain recombines TRBV28 with TRBJ2-5, with 9 bases fitting TRBD2. V trimming: 3 bases; J trimming: 4 bases; junction bases outside the gene matches: 9. There are 16 residues in the CDR3. Germline V gives CDR1 MDHEN, CDR2 SYDVKM.

This clonotype has ten or more counts. V and J are TRBV5-4 and TRBJ2-7; no firm D call. Germline values: CDR1 SGHNT, CDR2 YYREEE (reference sequence). V was clipped by 2 bases and J by 0 bases, with 9 bases between them. The CDR3 contains 14 residues. Written as DNA, the CDR3 is TGTGCCAGCAGCTTAGGTGGAGACTCCTACGAGCAGTACTTC. Amino acids: CASSLGGDSYEQYF.

The rearrangement links TRBV5-5 to TRBJ2-5, with D tentatively TRBD2 (5 bases). Germline V gives CDR1 SGHKS, CDR2 YYEKEE (reference sequence). V lost 4 bases to trimming and J lost 1 base, with 14 bases between them. This CDR3 is 15 amino acids long. CDR3: CASSRDPVSQETQYF. The CDR3 DNA follows: TGTGCCAGCAGCCGGGATCCGGTTTCCCAAGAGACCCAGTACTTC.

The chain employs TRBV11-2 and TRBJ1-6; no reliable D call. This CDR3 has 15 residues. V gave up 3 bases and J gave up 7 bases, with 13 bases separating them. Germline values: CDR1 SGHAT, CDR2 FQNNGV. CDR3 residues: CASSFRGTWNSPLHF. In nucleotides, the CDR3 is TGTGCCAGCAGCTTTCGGGGAACGTGGAATTCACCCCTCCACTTT.

In this sample, this clonotype turned up many times. V gene TRBV12-3 or TRBV12-4 combines with J gene TRBJ2-1; TRBD1 might be the D (7 bases). V shed 6 bases and J shed 5 bases, with 17 bases lying between them. CDR3 size: 15 residues. In DNA form, the CDR3 reads TGTGCCAGCAGATCCCAGGGGGGCGGGCACAATGAGCAGTTCTTC. Translated: CASRSQGGGHNEQFF.

This chain connects TRBV5-4 to TRBJ2-5; possible D gene TRBD1, 5 bases. Per the germline V gene, CDR1 is SGHNT and CDR2 is YYREEE (reference sequence). The CDR3 extends over 13 amino acids. Trimming pared 10 bases from V and 2 bases from J, leaving 15 bases between. CDR3 DNA sequence: TGTGCCCCCAATGGGGCCCCACAAGAGACCCAGTACTTC. It translates to CAPNGAPQETQYF.

This clonotype was seen repeatedly, ten times or more. The chain has TRBV27 and TRBJ2-2; TRBD1 matches at 7 bases. Losses at the gene ends were 1 base for V and 0 bases for J; bases not matched to a gene: 2. The germline V gene has CDR1 MNHEY and CDR2 SMNVEV (reference sequence). CDR3 length: 16 amino acids. This CDR3 reads CASSLYGTANTGELFF. The CDR3 region has the DNA TGTGCCAGCAGTTTATATGGGACAGCGAACACCGGGGAGCTGTTTTTT.

This clonotype was seen more than once but under ten times. The chain links TRBV30 to TRBJ1-1, with D perhaps TRBD1 (5 bases). Germline V lookup: CDR1 GTSNPN, CDR2 SVGIG (reference sequence). CDR3 length: 17 residues. Trimming cost V 5 bases and J 1 base, with 23 bases left between them. The CDR3 sequence: CAWSGGQPGLRNTEAFF. CDR3 coding DNA: TGTGCCTGGTCCGGTGGCCAGCCGGGACTCAGGAACACTGAAGCTTTCTTT.

The CDR3 DNA reads TGTGCCAGCAGCTCAGCGGCACAGGGGGCGGTTTTTCTGGCCGAGCAGTACTTC. Protein: CASSSAAQGAVFLAEQYF. The rearrangement joins TRBV7-2 to TRBJ2-7, with 9 bases matching TRBD1. CDR3 size: 18 residues. V shed 4 bases and J 6 bases; nucleotides not matched to a gene: 19. Germline V CDR1 and CDR2: SGHTA, FQGNSA. The full variable domain, with the rest looked up from reference TRBV7-2 and TRBJ2-7, is GAGVSQSPSNKVTEKGKDVELRCDPISGHTALYWYRQSLGQGLEFLIYFQGNSAPDKSGLPSDRFSAERTGGSVSTLTIQRTQQEDSAVYLCASSSAAQGAVFLAEQYFGPGTRLTVT.

The chain couples TRBV7-2 to TRBJ2-3; D is possibly TRBD2 (5 bases). There are 15 residues in the CDR3. The V gene's germline CDR1 is SGHTA and CDR2 FQGNSA. V was pared by 5 bases and J by 3 bases, with 15 bases between. Written as DNA, the CDR3 is TGTGCCAGCAGCAAGGACTTGGAATTAACAGATACGCAGTATTTT. Residues: CASSKDLELTDTQYF.

This clonotype was counted at least ten times. The gene calls are TRBV7-2 and TRBJ2-3; no firm D call. The germline V and J ends were trimmed by 1 base and 2 bases, with 4 bases remaining between them. Per germline, CDR1 SGHTA and CDR2 FQGNSA. The CDR3 contains 13 residues. The chain's CDR3 is CASSLVVTDTQYF. CDR3 sequence (DNA): TGTGCCAGCAGCTTAGTAGTCACAGATACGCAGTATTTT.

This clonotype appeared many times. The chain has TRBV10-2 and TRBJ1-5; 7 nucleotides agree with TRBD1. CDR3 length equals 13 residues. The ends lost 8 bases at V and 6 bases at J; junction bases unmatched: 7. CDR1 and CDR2 from the germline V gene are WSHSY and SAAADI. The CDR3 sequence: CASSGQFSQPQHF. The CDR3 coding sequence is TGCGCCAGCTCGGGACAGTTCAGTCAGCCCCAGCATTTT.

The CDR3 loop reads CASSLGRPANYGYTF. The DNA of the CDR3 is TGTGCCAGCAGCCTGGGGAGGCCGGCTAACTATGGCTACACCTTC. The genes are TRBV9 and TRBJ1-2; no clear D gene. CDR3 length: 15 amino acids. Between the trimmed V and J ends, which lost 4 bases and 0 bases, there was a span of 13 bases. Germline CDR1 reads SGDLS; CDR2 reads YYNGEE.

Ten or more counts support this clonotype. The rearrangement joins TRBV12-3 or TRBV12-4 to TRBJ2-5; 11 bases match TRBD1. The CDR3 covers 15 residues. V lost 5 bases to trimming and J lost 7 bases; unmatched junction nucleotides: 9. The DNA of the CDR3 is TGTGCCAGCAGTACCGGACAGGGGGCGATCCCGACCCAGTACTTC. Its translation is CASSTGQGAIPTQYF.

Many counts were recorded for this clonotype. The chain combines TRBV7-3 with TRBJ2-3; 12 bases are a match to TRBD2. The germline V gene encodes CDR1 SGHTA and CDR2 FQGTGA. V was clipped by 5 bases and J by 6 bases; unmatched bases: 3. The CDR3 extends over 14 amino acids. The CDR3 reads CASSPGTSGDTQYF. CDR3 sequence (DNA): TGTGCCAGCAGCCCAGGGACTAGCGGGGATACGCAGTATTTT.

In its sample, this clonotype was seen many times. The chain's CDR3 is CASSQDGGLAAYNEQFF. DNA for the CDR3: TGTGCCAGCAGCCAAGACGGCGGGCTAGCGGCATACAATGAGCAGTTCTTC. The chain carries TRBV3-2 and TRBJ2-1; whether TRBD2, the table's D call, matches the DNA was not checked. TRBV3-2 is designated a pseudogene. The CDR3 covers 17 residues.

V usage is TRBV9 and J usage is TRBJ2-7; a possible D gene is TRBD2 (5 bases). The CDR3 is 15 amino acids. Germline V gene lookup returns CDR1 SGDLS and CDR2 YYNGEE. The V and J ends lost 4 bases and 0 bases respectively, with 14 bases between them. The CDR3 spells CASSLKVGSSYEQYF. CDR3 DNA: TGTGCCAGCAGCTTGAAAGTAGGGAGCTCCTACGAGCAGTACTTC.

The chain uses TRBV6-2 or TRBV6-3 and TRBJ1-5; a weak D match, TRBD1 (5 bases). The germline CDR1 and CDR2 sequences are MNHEY and SVGEGT. V was pared by 7 bases and J by 8 bases, with 15 bases between. CDR3 length: 13 residues. The CDR3 loop reads CASTNRDSKPQHF. The CDR3 DNA sequence: TGTGCCAGCACCAACCGGGACTCTAAGCCCCAGCATTTT.